This is a list of T cell receptor beta chains from one sample in a study of blood T cell repertoires in COVID-19. Repertoires were generated with immunoSEQ multiplex PCR, while TCRdb's copy carries only in-frame clones and drops some. The repertoire has about 55,000 clones, more than 80% of them found once; the top ten carry around 17%. Sequenced sample: peripheral blood. All receptors derive from a human donor in a cohort sampled during active COVID-19. Each CDR3 is given with its conserved first and last residue. The order of the fields is D gene, J gene, V gene, clone size, CDR3 protein, CDR3 DNA. D genes are given only for firm matches. Rows give clone size only sometimes, using once, few, many, or a class for an expanded clone.

D: TRBD1
J: TRBJ2-7
V: TRBV10-3
size: once
CDR3: CAISELGTGGAYEQYF
DNA: TGTGCCATCAGTGAGTTGGGGACAGGGGGAGCCTACGAGCAGTACTTC

D: .
J: TRBJ1-2
V: TRBV19
size: once
CDR3: CASSMAGYYGYTF
DNA: TGTGCCAGTAGTATGGCGGGGTACTATGGCTACACCTTC

D: TRBD1
J: TRBJ2-1
V: TRBV5-4
size: .
CDR3: CASSRGQKSENEQFF
DNA: TGTGCCAGCAGCCGGGGACAGAAATCAGAGAATGAGCAGTTCTTC

D: .
J: TRBJ2-7
V: TRBV7-8
size: .
CDR3: CASSLEGRRVQYF
DNA: TGTGCCAGCAGCTTGGAGGGACGCCGAGTGCAGTACTTC

D: .
J: TRBJ1-6
V: TRBV6-2/TRBV6-3
size: .
CDR3: CASSYSKGMEPYNSPLHF
DNA: TGTGCCAGCAGTTACTCAAAGGGGATGGAACCCTATAATTCACCCCTCCACTTT

D: .
J: TRBJ2-4
V: TRBV11-2
size: .
CDR3: CASSLEQISNIQYF
DNA: TGTGCCAGCAGCTTAGAACAAATCTCAAACATTCAGTACTTC

D: TRBD1
J: TRBJ1-5
V: TRBV2
size: few
CDR3: CASTEGGQTNQPQHF
DNA: TGTGCCAGCACCGAGGGGGGACAGACCAATCAGCCCCAGCATTTT

D: .
J: TRBJ2-2
V: TRBV6-5
size: .
CDR3: CASSSTGGSNTGELFF
DNA: TGTGCCAGCAGTTCCACGGGGGGCTCGAACACCGGGGAGCTGTTTTTT

D: TRBD1
J: TRBJ1-4
V: TRBV19
size: .
CDR3: CASSRQGESNEKLFF
DNA: TGTGCCAGTAGCCGACAGGGAGAGTCTAATGAAAAACTGTTTTTT

D: .
J: TRBJ1-2
V: TRBV12-3/TRBV12-4
size: .
CDR3: CASSPGGDYGYTF
DNA: TGTGCCAGCAGCCCGGGGGGGGACTATGGCTACACCTTC

D: .
J: TRBJ2-7
V: TRBV3-1/TRBV3-2
size: .
CDR3: CASSRGNSYEQYF
DNA: TGTGCCAGCAGCCGGGGCAACTCCTACGAGCAGTACTTC

D: TRBD2
J: TRBJ2-1
V: TRBV11-2
size: .
CDR3: CASSKTTSGVLYNEQFF
DNA: TGTGCCAGCAGCAAAACGACTAGCGGGGTCCTCTACAATGAGCAGTTCTTC

D: TRBD2
J: TRBJ2-2
V: TRBV5-1
size: .
CDR3: CASSLAGTSGRHTGELFF
DNA: TGCGCCAGCAGCTTGGCTGGGACTAGCGGGAGGCACACCGGGGAGCTGTTTTTT

D: .
J: TRBJ2-2
V: TRBV7-2
size: .
CDR3: CASSARVSKAGELFF
DNA: TGTGCCAGCAGCGCCAGGGTTTCGAAGGCCGGGGAGCTGTTTTTT

D: .
J: TRBJ1-3
V: TRBV5-1
size: .
CDR3: CASSARSSGNTIYF
DNA: TGCGCCAGCAGCGCCCGGAGCTCTGGAAACACCATATATTTT

D: .
J: TRBJ2-7
V: TRBV4-1
size: .
CDR3: CASSQNAGSAYEQYF
DNA: TGCGCCAGCAGCCAAAATGCAGGGTCAGCCTACGAGCAGTACTTC

D: TRBD1
J: TRBJ2-3
V: TRBV28
size: .
CDR3: CASSLGQGAYTDTQYF
DNA: TGTGCCAGTTCCCTAGGACAGGGGGCTTACACAGATACGCAGTATTTT

D: .
J: TRBJ1-1
V: TRBV6-5
size: .
CDR3: CASSKTVNTEAFF
DNA: TGTGCCAGCAGCAAGACAGTTAACACTGAAGCTTTCTTT

D: .
J: TRBJ2-7
V: TRBV7-2
size: few
CDR3: CASSLQAGAAYEQYF
DNA: TGTGCCAGCAGCTTACAGGCAGGGGCTGCCTACGAGCAGTACTTC

D: TRBD1
J: TRBJ2-1
V: TRBV11-2
size: once
CDR3: CASSFEGQGPYEQFF
DNA: TGTGCCAGCAGCTTCGAGGGACAGGGGCCTTATGAGCAGTTCTTC

D: TRBD1
J: TRBJ2-5
V: TRBV7-7
size: .
CDR3: CASSPQGQGQETQYF
DNA: TGTGCCAGCAGCCCCCAAGGACAGGGACAAGAGACCCAGTACTTC

D: TRBD1
J: TRBJ1-5
V: TRBV2
size: .
CDR3: CASSLGTGAQPQHF
DNA: TGTGCCAGCAGTCTCGGGACAGGTGCTCAGCCCCAGCATTTT

D: TRBD1
J: TRBJ1-5
V: TRBV7-2
size: .
CDR3: CASSIAVGQGHQPQHF
DNA: TGTGCCAGCAGCATCGCCGTGGGACAGGGACATCAGCCCCAGCATTTT

D: TRBD1
J: TRBJ1-2
V: TRBV6-2/TRBV6-3
size: .
CDR3: CASSPPGQFGYTF
DNA: TGTGCCAGCAGTCCGCCGGGACAGTTCGGCTACACCTTC

D: TRBD1
J: TRBJ1-4
V: TRBV28
size: .
CDR3: CASGEQGAIATNEKLFF
DNA: TGTGCCAGCGGGGAACAGGGGGCGATCGCAACTAATGAAAAACTGTTTTTT

D: .
J: TRBJ1-1
V: TRBV7-2
size: .
CDR3: CASSLAGAMNTEAFF
DNA: TGTGCCAGCAGCTTAGCGGGGGCAATGAACACTGAAGCTTTCTTT

D: .
J: TRBJ2-7
V: TRBV10-3
size: .
CDR3: CAISESSARYGEQYF
DNA: TGTGCCATCAGTGAGTCGTCTGCGCGGTACGGGGAGCAGTACTTC

D: TRBD2
J: TRBJ2-2
V: TRBV19
size: .
CDR3: CASSPTTSGGTGELFF
DNA: TGTGCCAGTAGCCCTACCACTAGCGGGGGTACCGGGGAGCTGTTTTTT

D: TRBD1
J: TRBJ2-7
V: TRBV18
size: .
CDR3: CASSPGQGVDSGEQYF
DNA: TGTGCCAGCTCACCAGGTCAGGGGGTGGATTCGGGCGAGCAGTACTTC

D: .
J: TRBJ2-1
V: TRBV24-1
size: .
CDR3: CATSKTGNEQFF
DNA: TGTGCCACCAGTAAAACAGGCAATGAGCAGTTCTTC

D: .
J: TRBJ2-7
V: TRBV19
size: .
CDR3: CASSSRALLGYEQYF
DNA: TGTGCCAGTAGTTCGCGGGCCCTCTTAGGCTACGAGCAGTACTTC

D: .
J: TRBJ2-7
V: TRBV5-6
size: .
CDR3: CASSLEGAEQYF
DNA: TGTGCCAGCAGCTTAGAGGGAGCCGAGCAGTACTTC

D: .
J: TRBJ1-2
V: TRBV10-3
size: .
CDR3: CAIRGTNYGYTF
DNA: TGTGCCATCAGGGGCACTAACTATGGCTACACCTTC

D: TRBD1
J: TRBJ1-5
V: TRBV12-5
size: .
CDR3: CASGTGGPQPQHF
DNA: TGTGCTAGTGGGACAGGGGGACCTCAGCCCCAGCATTTT

D: .
J: TRBJ1-1
V: TRBV10-3
size: .
CDR3: CAISEPTGGRMNTEAFF
DNA: TGTGCCATCAGTGAGCCGACAGGTGGAAGAATGAACACTGAAGCTTTCTTT

D: .
J: TRBJ2-1
V: TRBV12-3/TRBV12-4
size: .
CDR3: CATNQATYNEQFF
DNA: TGTGCCACAAACCAGGCGACGTACAATGAGCAGTTCTTC

D: TRBD1
J: TRBJ1-4
V: TRBV2
size: .
CDR3: CASREGQGGTTNEKLFF
DNA: TGTGCCAGCAGGGAGGGACAGGGAGGCACAACTAATGAAAAACTGTTTTTT

D: .
J: TRBJ1-5
V: TRBV30
size: .
CDR3: CAWSEDRNQPQHF
DNA: TGTGCCTGGAGTGAGGACAGAAATCAGCCCCAGCATTTT

D: TRBD1
J: TRBJ1-6
V: TRBV2
size: .
CDR3: CASRAGTEYNSPLHF
DNA: TGTGCCAGCAGGGCCGGGACAGAGTATAATTCACCCCTCCACTTT

D: .
J: TRBJ1-3
V: TRBV30
size: .
CDR3: CAVQRSGSGNTIYF
DNA: TGTGCCGTACAGAGATCTGGCTCTGGAAACACCATATATTTT

D: .
J: TRBJ1-1
V: TRBV12-3/TRBV12-4
size: few
CDR3: CASAVGGNAEAFF
DNA: TGTGCCTCCGCAGTCGGGGGTAACGCTGAAGCTTTCTTT

D: .
J: TRBJ1-4
V: TRBV30
size: .
CDR3: CAWFVDGNEKLFF
DNA: TGTGCCTGGTTCGTCGACGGGAATGAAAAACTGTTTTTT

D: TRBD2
J: TRBJ2-3
V: TRBV14
size: once
CDR3: CASSPFTSGRGTDTQYF
DNA: TGTGCCAGCAGCCCCTTTACTAGCGGGAGAGGTACAGATACGCAGTATTTT

D: TRBD1
J: TRBJ2-1
V: TRBV7-8
size: .
CDR3: CASSPRGQVLSGVEQFF
DNA: TGTGCCAGCAGCCCTCGGGGACAGGTGCTTTCTGGGGTTGAGCAGTTCTTC

D: .
J: TRBJ1-3
V: TRBV5-4
size: .
CDR3: CAYLGNTIYF
DNA: TGTGCCTATCTAGGAAACACCATATATTTT

D: .
J: TRBJ2-7
V: TRBV7-3
size: .
CDR3: CASSLGGGGSYEQYF
DNA: TGTGCCAGCAGCTTAGGAGGGGGGGGCTCCTACGAGCAGTACTTC

D: TRBD1
J: TRBJ2-1
V: TRBV7-3
size: .
CDR3: CASSLNRGSSYNEQFF
DNA: TGTGCCAGCAGCTTGAACAGGGGTAGCTCCTACAATGAGCAGTTCTTC

D: TRBD1
J: TRBJ1-1
V: TRBV19
size: .
CDR3: CASSPGQGSTEAFF
DNA: TGTGCCAGTAGTCCTGGACAGGGGAGCACTGAAGCTTTCTTT

D: TRBD1
J: TRBJ1-2
V: TRBV6-5
size: .
CDR3: CASSRDRGNYGYTF
DNA: TGTGCCAGCAGCCGGGACAGGGGCAACTATGGCTACACCTTC

D: .
J: TRBJ1-1
V: TRBV6-5
size: .
CDR3: CASSTSGENTEAFF
DNA: TGTGCCAGCTCAACCAGCGGGGAGAACACTGAAGCTTTCTTT

D: .
J: TRBJ2-1
V: TRBV6-5
size: .
CDR3: CASVRGRDDEQFF
DNA: TGTGCCAGCGTCAGGGGCAGGGACGATGAGCAGTTCTTC

D: .
J: TRBJ2-1
V: TRBV9
size: .
CDR3: CASSVAPGTVNEQFF
DNA: TGTGCCAGCAGCGTAGCCCCGGGAACGGTAAATGAGCAGTTCTTC

D: TRBD2
J: TRBJ2-2
V: TRBV2
size: .
CDR3: CASRYGTSGPTGELFF
DNA: TGTGCCAGCAGATACGGGACTAGCGGCCCCACCGGGGAGCTGTTTTTT